This entry concerns a single T cell receptor (beta chain). The antigen is undetermined. Method: immunoSEQ multiplex PCR; TCRdb's copy keeps in-frame clones and lacks some. The table records around 90,000 clones, roughly 84% of them present only once. This specimen comes from a study of cytomegalovirus exposure and HLA in healthy donors. Whole-study findings and limits: Clusters of TCRs from the first cohort tended to co-occur in the 120 or so validation repertoires (as a later analysis found).

Per germline, CDR1 SGHTA and CDR2 FQGNSA. Between the trimmed V and J ends, which lost 2 bases and 7 bases, there was a span of 17 bases. The CDR3 consists of 15 residues. The chain combines TRBV7-2 with TRBJ1-2; perhaps TRBD1 as D (6 bases). The receptor was derived from a woman under 30 in good health and CMV-seropositive. The specimen sequenced was PBMCs. The CDR3 coding sequence is TGTGCCAGCAGCTTAAAAACTTCAGGGGCGCGTGGCTACACCTTC. Protein product: CASSLKTSGARGYTF.